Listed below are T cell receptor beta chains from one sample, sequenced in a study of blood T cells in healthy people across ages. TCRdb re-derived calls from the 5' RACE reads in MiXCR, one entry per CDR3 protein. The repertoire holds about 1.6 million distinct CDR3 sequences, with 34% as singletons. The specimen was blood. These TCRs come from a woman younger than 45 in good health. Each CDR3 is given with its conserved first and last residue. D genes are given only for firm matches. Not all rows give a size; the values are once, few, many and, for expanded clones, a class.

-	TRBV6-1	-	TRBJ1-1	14	CAGSEGTLNTEAFF	TGTGCCGGCAGTGAAGGGACCTTGAACACTGAAGCTTTCTTT
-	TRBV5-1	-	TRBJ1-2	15	CASSFIGTNNYGYTF	TGCGCCAGCAGCTTTATCGGGACAAACAACTATGGCTACACCTTC
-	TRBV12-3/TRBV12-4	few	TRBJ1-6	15	CASSQTVVGNSPLHF	TGTGCCAGTTCCCAGACGGTAGTGGGGAATTCACCCCTCCACTTT
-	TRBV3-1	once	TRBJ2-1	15	CASSQGPRSYNEQFF	TGTGCCAGCAGCCAAGGGCCTCGCTCCTACAATGAGCAGTTCTTC
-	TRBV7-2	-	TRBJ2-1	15	CASSLQAETYNEQFF	TGTGCCAGCAGCTTGCAAGCGGAAACCTACAATGAGCAGTTCTTC
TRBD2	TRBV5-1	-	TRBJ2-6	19	CASSSGTSGGVSGANVLTF	TGCGCCAGCAGCTCCGGGACTAGCGGGGGGGTTAGTGGGGCCAACGTCCTGACTTTC
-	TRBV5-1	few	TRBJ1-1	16	CASSLGTWGSNTEAFF	TGCGCCAGCAGCTTGGGGACTTGGGGATCGAACACTGAAGCTTTCTTT
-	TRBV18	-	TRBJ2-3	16	CASSPKGPPNTDTQYF	TGTGCCAGCTCACCTAAGGGTCCCCCAAACACAGATACGCAGTATTTT
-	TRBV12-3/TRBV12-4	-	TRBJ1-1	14	CASSWGSLNTEAFF	TGTGCCAGCAGTTGGGGGAGTTTGAACACTGAAGCTTTCTTT
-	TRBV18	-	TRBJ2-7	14	CASSQLSTPYEQYF	TGTGCCAGCTCACAACTGTCGACGCCCTACGAGCAGTACTTC
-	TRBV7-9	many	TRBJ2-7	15	CASSLGGSGSYEQYF	TGTGCCAGCAGCTTGGGCGGAAGCGGGTCCTACGAGCAGTACTTC
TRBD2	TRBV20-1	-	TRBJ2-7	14	CSAPPSGRAVEQYF	TGCAGTGCGCCTCCTAGCGGGAGGGCCGTCGAGCAGTACTTC
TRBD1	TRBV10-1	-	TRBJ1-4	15	CASSESTGKGEKLFF	TGCGCCAGCAGTGAGTCGACAGGGAAGGGTGAAAAACTGTTTTTT
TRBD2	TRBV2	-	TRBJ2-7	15	CASSAGSGLIYEQYF	TGTGCCAGCAGTGCCGGTAGCGGGCTGATCTACGAGCAGTACTTC
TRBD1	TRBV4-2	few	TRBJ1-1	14	CASSRRDRESEAFF	TGTGCCAGCAGCCGCCGGGACAGGGAGTCTGAAGCTTTCTTT
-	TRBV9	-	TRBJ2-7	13	CASSRRGASEQYF	TGTGCCAGCAGCCGTAGGGGGGCTAGTGAGCAGTACTTC
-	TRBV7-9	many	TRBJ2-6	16	CASSHPVVSGANVLTF	TGTGCCAGCAGCCACCCCGTCGTCTCTGGGGCCAACGTCCTGACTTTC
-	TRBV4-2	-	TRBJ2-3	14	CASSQRDQGDTQYF	TGTGCCAGCAGCCAACGAGATCAAGGAGATACGCAGTATTTT
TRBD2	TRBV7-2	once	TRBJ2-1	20	CASSLAPGLAGGGSYNEQFF	TGTGCCAGCAGCTTAGCCCCGGGACTAGCGGGGGGGGGCTCCTACAATGAGCAGTTCTTC
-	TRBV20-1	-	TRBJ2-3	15	CSARDPSPSTDTQYF	TGCAGTGCTAGAGATCCTAGTCCAAGCACAGATACGCAGTATTTT
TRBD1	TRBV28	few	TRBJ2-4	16	CASSLGAGQGGDIQYF	TGTGCCAGCAGTTTAGGGGCCGGACAGGGGGGGGACATTCAGTACTTC
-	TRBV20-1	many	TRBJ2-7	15	CSATHSVRWGYEQYF	TGCAGTGCTACCCACTCGGTACGGTGGGGTTACGAGCAGTACTTC
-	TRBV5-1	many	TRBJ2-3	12	CASSKGTDTQYF	TGCGCCAGCAGTAAAGGCACAGATACGCAGTATTTT